A selection of T cell receptor beta chains follows, all from one sample in a study of CD8+ T cells in alopecia areata. Assay: immunoSEQ multiplex PCR; the TCRdb copy retains only in-frame clones and omits some. The profile covers about 180,000 clones, with roughly 46% appearing a single time and roughly 9.1% taken by the ten largest. The sample here was CD8+ T cells sorted from blood, taken between weeks 51 and 52, from a patient treated with tofacitinib. These receptors came from a human donor with alopecia areata. Both conserved end residues are part of each CDR3. The D gene is left open where the match is weak. Clone size, where shown, is once, few, many, or a class for clones that have expanded.

D gene: .
V gene: TRBV30
clone size: once
J gene: TRBJ2-7
CDR3 length: 13
CDR3 DNA: TGTGCCTGGAGACGGCAGGGGTTGGTCGAGCAGTACTTC
CDR3 protein: CAWRRQGLVEQYF

D gene: .
V gene: TRBV9
clone size: .
J gene: TRBJ1-6
CDR3 length: 15
CDR3 DNA: TGTGCCAGCAGCGTAGACCCGCTAAGCAATTCACCCCTCCACTTT
CDR3 protein: CASSVDPLSNSPLHF

D gene: .
V gene: TRBV9
clone size: .
J gene: TRBJ1-6
CDR3 length: 15
CDR3 DNA: TGTGCCAGCTCCGGTGGGGGCCACTATGCTTCACCCCTCCACTTT
CDR3 protein: CASSGGGHYASPLHF

D gene: .
V gene: TRBV10-2
clone size: .
J gene: TRBJ2-5
CDR3 length: 13
CDR3 DNA: TGCGCCAGCAGGTCACAGGTGTTCGAGACCCAGTACTTC
CDR3 protein: CASRSQVFETQYF

D gene: TRBD1
V gene: TRBV5-1
clone size: few
J gene: TRBJ2-7
CDR3 length: 13
CDR3 DNA: TGCGCCAGCAGCTGGGGACAGGGTAACGAGCAGTACTTC
CDR3 protein: CASSWGQGNEQYF

D gene: .
V gene: TRBV27
clone size: few
J gene: TRBJ2-2
CDR3 length: 12
CDR3 DNA: TGTGCCAGCAGTTTTGGTGGCGGGGAGCTGTTTTTT
CDR3 protein: CASSFGGGELFF

D gene: TRBD1
V gene: TRBV11-2
clone size: few
J gene: TRBJ2-2
CDR3 length: 17
CDR3 DNA: TGTGCCAGCAGCTTGTCGGGACAGGGATGGGACACCGGGGAGCTGTTTTTT
CDR3 protein: CASSLSGQGWDTGELFF

D gene: .
V gene: TRBV29-1
clone size: .
J gene: TRBJ2-2
CDR3 length: 13
CDR3 DNA: TGCAGCGGCGGGTTACCGAACACCGGGGAGCTGTTTTTT
CDR3 protein: CSGGLPNTGELFF

D gene: TRBD2
V gene: TRBV7-2
clone size: .
J gene: TRBJ2-2
CDR3 length: 19
CDR3 DNA: TGTGCCAGCAGCATTGGGACTAGCGGGGTGCTCGCGAACACCGGGGAGCTGTTTTTT
CDR3 protein: CASSIGTSGVLANTGELFF

D gene: .
V gene: TRBV5-6
clone size: .
J gene: TRBJ1-2
CDR3 length: 12
CDR3 DNA: TGTGCCAGCAGCTTCGGGGGCCATGGCTACACCTTC
CDR3 protein: CASSFGGHGYTF

D gene: TRBD1
V gene: TRBV27
clone size: .
J gene: TRBJ2-5
CDR3 length: 14
CDR3 DNA: TGTGCCAGCAGTCCCCGGGACAGTGGGGAGACCCAGTACTTC
CDR3 protein: CASSPRDSGETQYF

D gene: TRBD1
V gene: TRBV4-1
clone size: .
J gene: TRBJ2-7
CDR3 length: 16
CDR3 DNA: TGCGCCAGCAGCCAAGATCTAACAGGGGGTTTCTACGAGCAGTACTTC
CDR3 protein: CASSQDLTGGFYEQYF

D gene: TRBD1
V gene: TRBV4-2
clone size: .
J gene: TRBJ1-1
CDR3 length: 14
CDR3 DNA: TGTGCCAGCAGCCCGGGACAGGAGCACACTGAAGCTTTCTTT
CDR3 protein: CASSPGQEHTEAFF

D gene: TRBD1
V gene: TRBV6-6
clone size: few
J gene: TRBJ1-1
CDR3 length: 13
CDR3 DNA: TGTGCCAGCAGTTACAACCAGGGGGCTGAAGCTTTCTTT
CDR3 protein: CASSYNQGAEAFF

D gene: TRBD2
V gene: TRBV11-1
clone size: .
J gene: TRBJ2-1
CDR3 length: 16
CDR3 DNA: TGTGCGGCCGAGCCCGAATCGGGGGGGGGTTACAATGAGCAGTTCTTC
CDR3 protein: CAAEPESGGGYNEQFF

D gene: .
V gene: TRBV9
clone size: few
J gene: TRBJ1-2
CDR3 length: 14
CDR3 DNA: TGTGCCAGCAGCGTAGGGGGCAGGCCTTATGGCTACACCTTC
CDR3 protein: CASSVGGRPYGYTF

D gene: .
V gene: TRBV11-2
clone size: few
J gene: TRBJ2-7
CDR3 length: 15
CDR3 DNA: TGTGCCAGCAGCTTACTCCAGGGGAGGATCAACGAGCAGTACTTC
CDR3 protein: CASSLLQGRINEQYF

D gene: TRBD2
V gene: TRBV7-9
clone size: .
J gene: TRBJ2-1
CDR3 length: 16
CDR3 DNA: TGTGCCAGCACTCCCCCGGGGGGGAGCTCCTACAATGAGCAGTTCTTC
CDR3 protein: CASTPPGGSSYNEQFF

D gene: .
V gene: TRBV4-2
clone size: few
J gene: TRBJ2-7
CDR3 length: 14
CDR3 DNA: TGTGCCAGCAGCCCCCGGGTCCAAGGGTACGAGCAGTACTTC
CDR3 protein: CASSPRVQGYEQYF

D gene: .
V gene: TRBV7-9
clone size: .
J gene: TRBJ2-7
CDR3 length: 12
CDR3 DNA: TGTGCCAGCAGCTTAGACTTCTACGAGCAGTACTTC
CDR3 protein: CASSLDFYEQYF

D gene: .
V gene: TRBV5-6
clone size: .
J gene: TRBJ1-1
CDR3 length: 14
CDR3 DNA: TGTGCCAGCAGCTTGGCCGCCCAGAACACTGAAGCTTTCTTT
CDR3 protein: CASSLAAQNTEAFF

D gene: .
V gene: TRBV4-1
clone size: .
J gene: TRBJ1-2
CDR3 length: 14
CDR3 DNA: TGCGCCAGCAGCGACGCCGCACTTGGTAATGGCTACACCTTC
CDR3 protein: CASSDAALGNGYTF

D gene: .
V gene: TRBV7-8
clone size: few
J gene: TRBJ2-3
CDR3 length: 14
CDR3 DNA: TGTGCCAGCAGCTCTGCGTGGACCACAGATACGCAGTATTTT
CDR3 protein: CASSSAWTTDTQYF

D gene: .
V gene: TRBV4-2
clone size: few
J gene: TRBJ2-3
CDR3 length: 11
CDR3 DNA: TGTGCCAGCAGCGATGGGTGGGCGCAGTATTTT
CDR3 protein: CASSDGWAQYF

D gene: TRBD2
V gene: TRBV7-2
clone size: .
J gene: TRBJ2-5
CDR3 length: 17
CDR3 DNA: TGTGCCAGCAGCTTAAGCGTCAAGCGGGGGGCTCGAGAGACCCAGTACTTC
CDR3 protein: CASSLSVKRGARETQYF

D gene: .
V gene: TRBV7-9
clone size: few
J gene: TRBJ2-1
CDR3 length: 14
CDR3 DNA: TGTGCCAGCAGCCAAATGGGTGGGAACAATGAGCAGTTCTTC
CDR3 protein: CASSQMGGNNEQFF

D gene: .
V gene: TRBV5-6
clone size: .
J gene: TRBJ1-5
CDR3 length: 12
CDR3 DNA: TGTGCCAGCAGCTGGGGGGATCAGCCCCAGCATTTT
CDR3 protein: CASSWGDQPQHF

D gene: .
V gene: TRBV4-3
clone size: .
J gene: TRBJ2-5
CDR3 length: 14
CDR3 DNA: TGCGCCAGCAGCCCGACTGAAGGGGAAGAGACCCAGTACTTC
CDR3 protein: CASSPTEGEETQYF

D gene: TRBD1
V gene: TRBV7-9
clone size: few
J gene: TRBJ2-7
CDR3 length: 14
CDR3 DNA: TGTGCCAGCAGCTCGGCCGGGACAGCCTACGAGCAGTACTTC
CDR3 protein: CASSSAGTAYEQYF

D gene: .
V gene: TRBV5-6
clone size: .
J gene: TRBJ2-7
CDR3 length: 14
CDR3 DNA: TGTGCCAGCAGCTTGCAGGGGAGGGCCTACGAGCAGTACTTC
CDR3 protein: CASSLQGRAYEQYF

D gene: .
V gene: TRBV6-1
clone size: .
J gene: TRBJ1-2
CDR3 length: 12
CDR3 DNA: TGTGCCAGCAGTGATTTGTCCAGGGAGGACACCTTC
CDR3 protein: CASSDLSREDTF

D gene: TRBD1
V gene: TRBV9
clone size: .
J gene: TRBJ1-3
CDR3 length: 14
CDR3 DNA: TGTGCCAGCAGCGCCCGGGACAGGGGAAACACCATATATTTT
CDR3 protein: CASSARDRGNTIYF

D gene: .
V gene: TRBV5-6
clone size: .
J gene: TRBJ1-1
CDR3 length: 12
CDR3 DNA: TGCGCCAGCAGCTCGGCGAACACTGAAGCTTTCTTT
CDR3 protein: CASSSANTEAFF

D gene: .
V gene: TRBV29-1
clone size: few
J gene: TRBJ1-1
CDR3 length: 13
CDR3 DNA: TGCAGCGTGATAAGGGGCTTGAACACTGAAGCTTTCTTT
CDR3 protein: CSVIRGLNTEAFF

D gene: TRBD1
V gene: TRBV6-5
clone size: .
J gene: TRBJ1-6
CDR3 length: 12
CDR3 DNA: TGTGCCAGCGGGGACAGGAATTCACCCCTCCACTTT
CDR3 protein: CASGDRNSPLHF

D gene: TRBD2
V gene: TRBV29-1
clone size: .
J gene: TRBJ2-5
CDR3 length: 15
CDR3 DNA: TGCAGCGTTATATTTAGCGGGGGGGCCGGAGAGACCCAGTACTTC
CDR3 protein: CSVIFSGGAGETQYF

D gene: .
V gene: TRBV15
clone size: .
J gene: TRBJ1-1
CDR3 length: 13
CDR3 DNA: TGTGCCACCAGCAGACGCGGGATCACTGAAGCTTTCTTT
CDR3 protein: CATSRRGITEAFF

D gene: .
V gene: TRBV5-6
clone size: .
J gene: TRBJ2-7
CDR3 length: 13
CDR3 DNA: TGTGCCAGCAGCTTCACAGGGACCTACGAGCAGTACTTC
CDR3 protein: CASSFTGTYEQYF

D gene: .
V gene: TRBV29-1
clone size: .
J gene: TRBJ2-5
CDR3 length: 14
CDR3 DNA: TGCAGCGTGGATTTAGAAGACTCGCAAGAGACCCAGTACTTC
CDR3 protein: CSVDLEDSQETQYF

D gene: .
V gene: TRBV25-1
clone size: .
J gene: TRBJ2-7
CDR3 length: 15
CDR3 DNA: TGTGCCAGCAGTGACCCCAGGACGGGGGCCTACGAGCAGTACTTC
CDR3 protein: CASSDPRTGAYEQYF

D gene: .
V gene: TRBV7-2
clone size: .
J gene: TRBJ2-1
CDR3 length: 14
CDR3 DNA: TGTGCCAGCACCCTAGGAGGGGCTTACAATGAGCAGTTCTTC
CDR3 protein: CASTLGGAYNEQFF

D gene: .
V gene: TRBV30
clone size: few
J gene: TRBJ2-1
CDR3 length: 13
CDR3 DNA: TGTGCCTGGAGTGTACAGGGAAACAATGAGCAGTTCTTC
CDR3 protein: CAWSVQGNNEQFF

D gene: .
V gene: TRBV5-1
clone size: few
J gene: TRBJ2-3
CDR3 length: 15
CDR3 DNA: TGCGCCAGTAGGCTATCAGGGGACCCCACAGATACGCAGTATTTT
CDR3 protein: CASRLSGDPTDTQYF

D gene: .
V gene: TRBV2
clone size: .
J gene: TRBJ2-5
CDR3 length: 15
CDR3 DNA: TGTGCCAGCAGTGATGGCAGGGGTGGCCCAGGGACCCAGTACTTC
CDR3 protein: CASSDGRGGPGTQYF

D gene: .
V gene: TRBV2
clone size: .
J gene: TRBJ2-7
CDR3 length: 15
CDR3 DNA: TGTGCCAGCACCCCCATGGCAGGGTTCGCCTACGAGCAGTACTTC
CDR3 protein: CASTPMAGFAYEQYF

D gene: .
V gene: TRBV14
clone size: .
J gene: TRBJ2-1
CDR3 length: 13
CDR3 DNA: TGTGCCAGCAATAATCGGGGCTACAATGAGCAGTTCTTC
CDR3 protein: CASNNRGYNEQFF

D gene: .
V gene: TRBV18
clone size: .
J gene: TRBJ1-5
CDR3 length: 17
CDR3 DNA: TGTGCCAGCTCACCGGTGCAAGGGGCGCAGGGCAATCAGCCCCAGCATTTT
CDR3 protein: CASSPVQGAQGNQPQHF

D gene: .
V gene: TRBV7-9
clone size: few
J gene: TRBJ2-5
CDR3 length: 17
CDR3 DNA: TGTGCCAGCAGCTTCGGCCGAGTCGGGCCTATAAAAGAGACCCAGTACTTC
CDR3 protein: CASSFGRVGPIKETQYF

D gene: .
V gene: TRBV5-6
clone size: once
J gene: TRBJ1-6
CDR3 length: 15
CDR3 DNA: TGTGCCAGCAGCTTGGAGGGTTACTGGAATTCACCCCTCCACTTT
CDR3 protein: CASSLEGYWNSPLHF

D gene: TRBD1
V gene: TRBV7-2
clone size: .
J gene: TRBJ2-3
CDR3 length: 19
CDR3 DNA: TGTGCCAGCAGCCCGACCCCAGGGACAGGGCCATTTAGCACAGATACGCAGTATTTT
CDR3 protein: CASSPTPGTGPFSTDTQYF

D gene: TRBD1
V gene: TRBV5-1
clone size: few
J gene: TRBJ2-2
CDR3 length: 14
CDR3 DNA: TGCGCCAGCAGCGGGACAGAGAACACCGGGGAGCTGTTTTTT
CDR3 protein: CASSGTENTGELFF

D gene: TRBD1
V gene: TRBV30
clone size: once
J gene: TRBJ1-6
CDR3 length: 12
CDR3 DNA: TGTGCCTGCGACAGGGGGAATTCACCCCTCCACTTT
CDR3 protein: CACDRGNSPLHF

D gene: TRBD1
V gene: TRBV15
clone size: .
J gene: TRBJ1-2
CDR3 length: 15
CDR3 DNA: TGTGCCACCAACATTAGGACAGGGAAGGACTATGGCTACACCTTC
CDR3 protein: CATNIRTGKDYGYTF

D gene: .
V gene: TRBV7-8
clone size: .
J gene: TRBJ2-1
CDR3 length: 13
CDR3 DNA: TGTGCCAGCAGCTTAGCGGACTACAATGAGCAGTTCTTC
CDR3 protein: CASSLADYNEQFF

D gene: .
V gene: TRBV7-9
clone size: .
J gene: TRBJ2-1
CDR3 length: 16
CDR3 DNA: TGTGCCAGCAGCTTATTGCGGGGCAGGAGCTACAATGAGCAGTTCTTC
CDR3 protein: CASSLLRGRSYNEQFF